The text below deals with one T cell receptor (beta chain). The data stem from a study of blood T cell repertoires in COVID-19. Looking at the study overall: T cells, B-cell-depleted T cells, or PBMCs supplied cDNA or gDNA.

The method was immunoSEQ multiplex PCR; TCRdb's version includes in-frame clones alone and lacks a portion of them. The sample lists approximately 300,000 clones; 80% to 90% were seen once. V lost 0 bases to trimming and J lost 5 bases; unmatched junction nucleotides: 7. CDR1 is MDHEN, CDR2 SYDVKM, per germline. CDR3 length: 16 residues. This TCR derives from a woman in her forties or fifties with COVID-19, enrolled during active disease. Sequences were obtained from peripheral blood. The chain has TRBV28 and TRBJ2-5, with 9 positions matching TRBD1. This chain's CDR3 is CASSLWLQGAGETQYF. CDR3 in DNA: TGTGCCAGCAGTTTATGGTTACAGGGGGCCGGGGAGACCCAGTACTTC.